This T cell receptor (beta chain) was profiled in a study of CD8 T cells in Susac syndrome. Reverse transcription of about 0.5 to 1 ug RNA used random hexamers. Amplification of TCR beta CDR3 spanned 54 Vbeta and 13 Jbeta via immunoSEQ multiplex PCR. From the immunoSEQ multiplex PCR reads, TCRdb called clonotypes with MiXCR, one entry per CDR3 protein. The repertoire has some 160,000 distinct CDR3 sequences, around 95% of them found once; the top ten carry less than 0.2%. This CDR3 region has 19 residues. V was pared by 0 bases and J by 0 bases, with 18 bases between. The germline gives CDR1 SGDLS, CDR2 YYNGEE.

This TCR derives from a human donor with multiple sclerosis. The specimen was CD8+ T cells from PBMCs. The chain employs TRBV9 and TRBJ1-4; D is perhaps TRBD1 (5 bases). CDR3 sequence: CASSVGPWGRFSTNEKLFF. CDR3 DNA: TGTGCCAGCAGCGTAGGCCCCTGGGGCAGATTTTCAACTAATGAAAAACTGTTTTTT.